This T cell receptor beta chain derives from a study of beta chain features in type 1 diabetes. Whole-study findings and limits: Moderate yet significant TCRB CDR3 shortening was seen in Type 1 diabetes patients in all four CD4+ subsets.

Germline lookup yields CDR1 SSHAT and CDR2 FNYEAQ (reference sequence). The CDR3 runs 16 residues. The isolated RNA, all of it, was reverse transcribed, so expressed TCRB transcripts were what got sequenced. Sequencing used immunoSEQ multiplex PCR; TCRdb keeps in-frame clones, though not all of them. Among roughly 610,000 clones listed, 15% to 18% were seen once. This clone was detected only a few times. Its antigen is unidentified. One junction end does not reproduce the germline sequence, and a read error may be involved. This clonotype was obtained from a man aged 18 to 30 in good health. Sequenced sample: naive CD4+ T cells from blood. The chain combines TRBV7-7 with TRBJ2-1, with 13 bases lining up with TRBD2. The CDR3 DNA follows: TGTGCTAGCAGCTATTCCCCGGGACTAGCGGGGAATGAGCAGTTCTTC. Encoded protein: CASSYSPGLAGNEQFF.